There are a few counts of the clone carrying this T cell receptor (beta chain). What it binds is unknown. This sample stems from a study of cytomegalovirus exposure and HLA in healthy donors. Study-wide results and caveats: A missense variant in DCLRE1C was later tied to TCR beta V- and J-gene trimming. The listing of roughly 160 TCR beta chains classed them as cytomegalovirus-associated.

The CDR3 is 14 residues long. Germline V gives CDR1 SGHTA, CDR2 FQGTGA. The J segment lost 4 bases and the V segment lost 4 bases, leaving 4 bases of the junction unmatched. PCR employed 60 Vbeta and 13 Jbeta primers. Using immunoSEQ multiplex PCR, the repertoire was profiled, and TCRdb retains in-frame clones only, with some absent. The table records 100,000 or so clones, over 65% of them present only once. The source is a man aged 40-50 years in good health and CMV-seropositive. This sequence joins TRBV7-3 and TRBJ2-3; 8 positions agree with TRBD2. Sequencing was done on a sample of PBMCs. CDR3 in amino acids: CASSSGGPADTQYF. In nucleotides, the CDR3 is TGTGCCAGCAGCTCGGGGGGGCCTGCAGATACGCAGTATTTT.